Listed here is a single T cell receptor (beta chain). V lost 2 bases and J lost 3; bases outside the gene matches: 7. CDR1 ENHRY and CDR2 SYGVKD come from the germline V gene. This CDR3 region has 16 residues. Original methodology: Reference gene primer amplification yielded estimated nucleated cell counts. The table came from immunoSEQ multiplex PCR; TCRdb's copy has only in-frame clones and leaves some out. The D gene and trimming were derived from the DNA, and the V and J assignments and clone size from that table. The table includes 37,000 or so clones, roughly 88% detected once. This record comes from a study of blood T cell repertoires in COVID-19. Looking at the study overall: Sources were T cells, B-cell-depleted T cells, or PBMCs; the material itself was cDNA or gDNA.

V usage is TRBV10-3 and J usage is TRBJ1-1, with 9 bases lining up with TRBD1. The sequenced sample consisted of peripheral blood. The sequence derives from a man in his fifties or sixties with active COVID-19. CDR3 DNA sequence: TGTGCCATCAGTGAGCCCGACAGGGGGTTGTACACTGAAGCTTTCTTT. It codes for CAISEPDRGLYTEAFF.